Listed here are 26 T cell receptor beta chains from one sample, sequenced in a study of CD8 T cells in ankylosing spondylitis. MiXCR was run by TCRdb on the 5' RACE reads, yielding one entry per CDR3 protein. In the table there are around 320,000 distinct CDR3 sequences, more than 20% of which are singletons. The sequencing sample was made of blood, either unsorted or a sorted T cell fraction (not recorded which). The receptors were gathered from a female donor with ankylosing spondylitis or in good health (not recorded which).

V gene TRBV7-2 combines with J gene TRBJ2-5; D is unresolved. The germline V gene encodes CDR1 SGHTA and CDR2 FQGNSA. Trimming stripped 3 bases from V and 3 bases from J, with 14 bases between. The CDR3 has 15 amino acids. CDR3 in DNA: TGTGCCAGCAGCTTCGGCGGCCCCAGTAAAGAGACCCAGTACTTC. This translates into CASSFGGPSKETQYF.

At least ten counts were recorded for this clonotype. The genes are TRBV20-1 and TRBJ2-1, with no clear D. The V gene's germline CDR1 is DFQATT and CDR2 SNEGSKA (reference sequence). V shed 0 bases and J shed 3 bases, with 12 bases lying between them. This CDR3 has 15 amino acids. CDR3 bases: TGCAGTGCTAGAGAAAGAAGGCGGAGCTACAATGAGCAGTTCTTC. This encodes CSARERRRSYNEQFF.

The chain uses TRBV19 and TRBJ1-5, with a possible D match to TRBD1 (5 bases). Germline assignment: CDR1 LNHDA and CDR2 SQIVND (reference sequence). Trimming took 8 bases from V and 7 from J, leaving 18 bases between them. The CDR3 runs 14 residues. Here the CDR3 DNA reads TGTGCCAGTCGGGGAGGGCAGGGAAGACAGCCCCAGCATTTT. Its protein product is CASRGGQGRQPQHF. Combining the CDR3 with reference TRBV19 and TRBJ1-5 gives the whole variable domain DGGITQSPKYLFRKEGQNVTLSCEQNLNHDAMYWYRQDPGQGLRLIYYSQIVNDFQKGDIAEGYSVSREKKESFPLTVTSAQKNPTAFYLCASRGGQGRQPQHFGDGTRLSIL.

This clonotype was seen many times. The rearrangement uses TRBV19 and TRBJ1-1; D is unclear. Germline lookup yields CDR1 LNHDA and CDR2 SQIVND (reference sequence). V was trimmed by 5 bases and J by 6 bases, leaving 13 bases between them. This CDR3 is built from 13 residues. The CDR3: CASSPHGVPEAFF. In DNA form, the CDR3 reads TGTGCCAGTAGTCCCCACGGGGTACCTGAAGCTTTCTTT.

The chain carries TRBV7-2 and TRBJ1-2; D remains unclear. The CDR3 has 16 amino acids. The germline V gene has CDR1 SGHTA and CDR2 FQGNSA. Trimming stripped 1 base from V and 0 bases from J, with 12 bases between. The CDR3, as DNA: TGTGCCAGCAGCTTAGGCGGACGGCACGCTAACTATGGCTACACCTTC. Amino acids: CASSLGGRHANYGYTF.

This clonotype was seen a few times. This chain's CDR3 is CASSRGGPDTQYF. CDR3 in DNA: TGTGCCAGCAGCCGAGGGGGGCCAGATACGCAGTATTTT. The chain is built from TRBV6-1 and TRBJ2-3, with D perhaps assigned TRBD1 or TRBD2 (6 bases each). The CDR3 contains 13 residues. Germline V gene lookup returns CDR1 MNHNS and CDR2 SASEGT. V was pared by 6 bases and J by 4 bases, with 11 bases between.

The chain is built from TRBV10-3 and TRBJ2-3; 12 bases fit TRBD2. Trimming cost V 5 bases and J 4 bases; bases outside gene matches: 4. This CDR3 has 15 amino acids. From germline, CDR1 is ENHRY and CDR2 SYGVKD. The CDR3 sequence: CAISQTSGSSDTQYF. CDR3 in DNA: TGTGCCATCAGTCAGACTAGCGGGAGTTCAGATACGCAGTATTTT.

This clonotype was detected many times. Written as DNA, the CDR3 is TGCAGCGTTGTTACGTTTCAGGAATTCACAGATACGCAGTATTTT. As protein: CSVVTFQEFTDTQYF. This chain links TRBV29-1 with TRBJ2-3; D remains ambiguous. The CDR3 runs to 15 residues. The V end lost 4 bases, the J end lost 2 bases, and 16 bases lay between the germline ends. Germline V lookup: CDR1 SQVTM, CDR2 ANQGSEA.

This clonotype was seen a handful of times. The chain has TRBV5-5 and TRBJ1-1; D is unclear. CDR3 length: 15 residues. V was shortened by 1 base and J by 1 base, with 11 bases between the two germline ends. Germline-derived CDR1 and CDR2 are SGHKS and YYEKEE (reference sequence). CDR3 region: CASSLFPAPNTEAFF. DNA for the CDR3: TGTGCCAGCAGCTTGTTTCCCGCTCCGAACACTGAAGCTTTCTTT.

This clonotype was observed a handful of times. The chain joins TRBV5-1 to TRBJ1-1; D is uncertain. Germline lookup yields CDR1 SGHRS and CDR2 YFSETQ. With 0 bases removed from V and 1 base from J, the gap between germline ends came to 7 bases. This CDR3 is 14 amino acids long. CDR3 in DNA: TGCGCCAGCAGCTTGGAACGCTCGAACACTGAAGCTTTCTTT. Translating gives CASSLERSNTEAFF.

This clonotype turned up a few times. V and J are TRBV11-2 and TRBJ1-1, with D hard to call. V dropped 2 bases and J dropped 7 bases, with 8 bases sitting between them. CDR1 SGHAT and CDR2 FQNNGV come from the germline V gene. CDR3 length: 12 residues. CDR3 nucleotide sequence: TGTGCCAGCAGCTTACCTAGTTATGAAGCTTTCTTT. This codes for CASSLPSYEAFF. Combining the CDR3 with reference TRBV11-2 and TRBJ1-1 gives the whole variable domain EAGVAQSPRYKIIEKRQSVAFWCNPISGHATLYWYQQILGQGPKLLIQFQNNGVVDDSQLPKDRFSAERLKGVDSTLKIQPAKLEDSAVYLCASSLPSYEAFFGQGTRLTVV.

This chain connects TRBV5-4 to TRBJ2-1; 8 positions match TRBD2. The CDR3 extends over 15 amino acids. After removal of 1 base from V and 6 bases from J, the junction contained 6 bases not matched to a gene. Germline assignment: CDR1 SGHNT and CDR2 YYREEE (reference sequence). The CDR3 DNA follows: TGTGCCAGCAGCTTGAAACTAGCGGAGATCAATGAGCAGTTCTTC. Its translation is CASSLKLAEINEQFF. The entire variable domain, with the rest obtained from reference TRBV5-4 and TRBJ2-1, is as follows: ETGVTQSPTHLIKTRGQQVTLRCSSQSGHNTVSWYQQALGQGPQFIFQYYREEENGRGNFPPRFSGLQFPNYSSELNVNALELDDSALYLCASSLKLAEINEQFFGPGTRLTVL.

This clonotype was counted between two and nine times. J is TRBJ1-2 and V is TRBV6-5; 10 nucleotides align to TRBD1. CDR1 and CDR2 from the germline V gene are MNHEY and SVGAGI. V shed 2 bases, J shed 5 bases, and the junction held 5 bases outside the gene matches. CDR3 length equals 15 residues. The chain's CDR3 is CASSYVGTGVYGYTF. The CDR3 DNA reads as TGTGCCAGCAGTTACGTTGGGACAGGGGTGTATGGCTACACCTTC.

The table lists this clonotype with many counts. Here the CDR3 DNA reads TGTGCCAGCAGTTACCTTGGGGCAGCTGGGGCCAACGTCCTGACTTTC. This codes for CASSYLGAAGANVLTF. The chain is built from TRBV6-2 or TRBV6-3 and TRBJ2-6, with D perhaps TRBD1 (5 bases). CDR1 is MNHEY, CDR2 SVGEGT, per germline. V gave up 2 bases and J gave up 2 bases, with 10 bases separating them. There are 16 residues in the CDR3.

The CDR3 sequence: CASSLGVARQNNEQFF. CDR3 bases: TGTGCCAGCAGCTTAGGCGTCGCTCGACAGAACAATGAGCAGTTCTTC. This chain joins TRBV7-8 and TRBJ2-1, with D perhaps TRBD1 (5 bases). CDR1 is SGHVS, CDR2 FQNEAQ, per germline. The V end was cut by 1 base, the J end by 5 bases, with 15 bases between. The CDR3 loop spans 16 amino acids.

CDR3 DNA sequence: TGTGCCAGCAGCCGGGACAGGGAGAGTGGGGAGCTGTTTTTT. Translated: CASSRDRESGELFF. The chain links TRBV6-1 to TRBJ2-2; TRBD1 aligns across 9 bases. V shed 6 bases, J shed 8 bases, and the junction held 7 bases outside the gene matches. This CDR3 comprises 14 residues. Germline V gives CDR1 MNHNS, CDR2 SASEGT.

The CDR3 loop is CASSYSVTGASYNEQFF. The CDR3 DNA reads TGTGCCAGCAGTTACTCGGTAACCGGTGCCTCCTACAATGAGCAGTTCTTC. V gene TRBV6-5 combines with J gene TRBJ2-1; unclear D gene. Trimming left V 0 bases short and J 0 bases short, with 12 bases between. Germline V CDR1 and CDR2: MNHEY, SVGAGI. CDR3 length: 17 residues.

This clonotype was seen a handful of times. The J gene is TRBJ2-7, the V gene TRBV20-1, with 8 bases aligning to TRBD2. Per the germline V gene, CDR1 is DFQATT and CDR2 is SNEGSKA (reference sequence). With V trimmed by 6 bases and J by 1 base, 11 bases remained unmatched. The CDR3 runs 15 residues. For the CDR3, the DNA is TGCAGTGCCGCCATCACTAGCGGAGGGTCCTACGAGCAGTACTTC. Its protein product is CSAAITSGGSYEQYF.

J is TRBJ2-2 and V is TRBV4-3, with D perhaps assigned TRBD1 or TRBD2 (6 bases each). The CDR3 consists of 17 residues. The germline V gene encodes CDR1 LGHNA and CDR2 YSLEER. Trimming left V 4 bases short and J 5 bases short, with 20 bases between. The CDR3, as DNA: TGCGCCAGCAGCCCCCAGAGAGGGGGGACGGGAACCGGGGAGCTGTTTTTT. Translating it yields CASSPQRGGTGTGELFF.

In this sample, this clonotype turned up a few times. This sequence joins TRBV6-1 and TRBJ1-3, with D perhaps matching TRBD1 (5 bases). The ends were cut back, 6 bases at V and 0 bases at J, with 21 bases in the middle. Germline V lookup: CDR1 MNHNS, CDR2 SASEGT. This CDR3 is 18 amino acids long. The CDR3 is CASSLTGTGSTSGNTIYF. The CDR3 coding sequence is TGTGCCAGCAGCCTGACGGGGACCGGGTCGACCTCTGGAAACACCATATATTTT.

This clonotype was seen many times. The genes are TRBV20-1 and TRBJ2-1; a weak D match, TRBD2 (5 bases). The CDR3 totals 11 residues. The germline gives CDR1 DFQATT, CDR2 SNEGSKA (reference sequence). V lost 6 bases to trimming and J lost 7 bases, with 10 bases between them. CDR3 loop: CSATRRNEQFF. CDR3 nucleotides: TGCAGTGCAACTAGGCGTAATGAGCAGTTCTTC.

This clonotype appeared a few times. The V and J genes are TRBV5-6 and TRBJ2-7, with no clear D. Germline CDR1 and CDR2: SGHDT and YYEEEE. Trimming shortened V by 0 bases and J by 2 bases, and 9 bases separated the two germline ends. The CDR3 has 14 amino acids. The CDR3 region is CASSLGGATYEQYF. The CDR3 coding sequence is TGTGCCAGCAGCTTGGGTGGCGCGACCTACGAGCAGTACTTC.

This rearrangement joins TRBV23-1 to TRBJ2-1; D is perhaps TRBD1 or TRBD2 (5 bases each). TRBV23-1 is an ORF for which the function is uncertain. Trimming left V 4 bases short and J 5 bases short, with 21 bases between. CDR3 length equals 17 residues. CDR3 in DNA: TGCGCCAGCAGTCTCAGTCAGACCGAGGGGTCTGACAATGAGCAGTTCTTC. Encoded protein: CASSLSQTEGSDNEQFF.

In its sample, this clonotype was seen a few times. The chain uses TRBV3-1 and TRBJ2-7, with 13 bases identical to TRBD2. The CDR3 contains 15 residues. CDR1 is LGHDT, CDR2 YNNKEL, per germline (reference sequence). Trimming took 4 bases from V and 4 from J; bases not matched to a gene: 4. Here the CDR3 reads CASSLGLAGEYEQYF. In nucleotides, the CDR3 is TGTGCCAGCAGCCTCGGACTAGCGGGAGAGTACGAGCAGTACTTC.

This clonotype was counted many times. The chain employs TRBV24-1 and TRBJ2-1; no reliable D call. The V end was cut by 9 bases, the J end by 8 bases, with 10 bases between. The germline CDR1 and CDR2 sequences are KGHDR and SFDVKD. This CDR3 is 11 amino acids long. In nucleotides, the CDR3 is TGTGCCACCGGGGATCTCGATGAGCAGTTCTTC. Translation gives CATGDLDEQFF.

The CDR3 region is CASTTGGGRTSEQFF. The CDR3 nucleotides are TGTGCCAGCACCACCGGGGGCGGGAGAACGAGTGAGCAGTTCTTC. The J gene is TRBJ2-1, the V gene TRBV2, with TRBD2 as a possible D gene (7 bases). The germline gives CDR1 SNHLY, CDR2 FYNNEI. The CDR3 extends over 15 amino acids. Trimming removed 7 bases from V and 9 bases from J, with 22 bases in between.